A single sample gave rise to the 31 T cell receptor beta chains below, sequenced in a study of cytomegalovirus exposure and HLA in healthy donors. PCR employed 60 Vbeta and 13 Jbeta primers. Sequencing was performed with immunoSEQ multiplex PCR; in TCRdb, only in-frame clones are kept and a portion is missing. In the table there are about 100,000 clones, around two thirds of which are singletons. Source material: PBMCs. The receptor source for this set is a man aged 50 or older in good health and CMV-seropositive.

This clone occurred a few times. This sequence joins TRBV7-6 and TRBJ1-5; D is possibly TRBD1 (6 bases). V was pared by 3 bases and J by 0 bases, with 9 bases between. The CDR3 is 15 residues long. Germline V gene data show CDR1 as SGHVS and CDR2 as FNYEAQ. The CDR3 loop reads CASSLGAYSNQPQHF. The CDR3 DNA follows: TGTGCCAGCAGCTTGGGGGCCTATAGCAATCAGCCCCAGCATTTT.

The chain links TRBV7-2 to TRBJ1-2; 7 nucleotides match TRBD1. V shed 5 bases, J shed 5 bases, and the junction held 5 bases outside the gene matches. The CDR3 runs 13 residues. Germline loops: CDR1 SGHTA, CDR2 FQGNSA. The CDR3 coding sequence is TGTGCCAGCAGCCGGGACAGTCAATATGGCTACACCTTC. Protein sequence: CASSRDSQYGYTF.

This chain uses TRBV18 with TRBJ2-1; 9 bases map to TRBD2. CDR1 KGHSH and CDR2 LQKENI come from the germline V gene. This CDR3 contains 14 residues. The V segment lost 3 bases and the J segment 5 bases; nucleotides outside the gene matches: 2. DNA for the CDR3: TGTGCCAGCTCACCGACTAGCGGAAACAATGAGCAGTTCTTC. Translated, it gives CASSPTSGNNEQFF.

The genes are TRBV11-2 and TRBJ1-1, with 8 bases fitting TRBD1. Germline V lookup: CDR1 SGHAT, CDR2 FQNNGV. This CDR3 contains 13 residues. Trimming at V came to 0 bases and at J to 8 bases, leaving 2 bases not matched to a gene. CDR3: CASSLDAGGEAFF. The CDR3 bases are TGTGCCAGCAGCTTAGATGCAGGGGGCGAAGCTTTCTTT. The whole variable domain, filled in from reference TRBV11-2 and TRBJ1-1, reads EAGVAQSPRYKIIEKRQSVAFWCNPISGHATLYWYQQILGQGPKLLIQFQNNGVVDDSQLPKDRFSAERLKGVDSTLKIQPAKLEDSAVYLCASSLDAGGEAFFGQGTRLTVV.

This clone was counted once. The rearrangement uses TRBV13 and TRBJ2-5; 16 bases fit TRBD2. The CDR3 is 17 amino acids. Losses at the gene ends were 5 bases for V and 5 bases for J; bases not matched to a gene: 8. Germline CDR1 PRHDT, CDR2 FYEKMQ (reference sequence). For the CDR3, the DNA is TGTGCCAGCAGCCGGGGGACTAGCGGGAGGGCCGCGGAGACCCAGTACTTC. Translating it yields CASSRGTSGRAAETQYF.

The gene calls are TRBV2 and TRBJ2-3; D call uncertain. Germline V gives CDR1 SNHLY, CDR2 FYNNEI. This CDR3 contains 13 residues. The germline V and J ends were trimmed by 3 bases and 4 bases, with 8 bases remaining between them. The CDR3 sequence: CASSEGHPDTQYF. CDR3 nucleotide sequence: TGTGCCAGCAGTGAGGGCCACCCAGATACGCAGTATTTT.

The chain joins TRBV7-6 to TRBJ1-1; TRBD1 might be the D (5 bases). Trimming pared 0 bases from V and 5 bases from J, leaving 10 bases between. The CDR3 loop spans 14 amino acids. The germline gives CDR1 SGHVS, CDR2 FNYEAQ. CDR3 residues: CASSLASDITEAFF. The CDR3 DNA reads TGTGCCAGCAGCTTAGCCTCGGACATAACTGAAGCTTTCTTT.

The V gene is TRBV5-1, the J gene TRBJ2-7; TRBD1 matches 9 bases. J gave up 6 bases and V 4 bases, and 11 bases lay outside the gene matches. CDR3 size: 15 residues. The germline gives CDR1 SGHRS, CDR2 YFSETQ. Written as DNA, the CDR3 is TGCGCCAGCAGCGGGGGTGGGACAGGGATCCCCGAGCAGTACTTC. As protein: CASSGGGTGIPEQYF.

The V and J genes are TRBV19 and TRBJ2-7; perhaps TRBD2 as D (5 bases). V was pared by 5 bases and J by 5 bases, with 16 bases between. There are 14 residues in the CDR3. Germline V CDR1 and CDR2: LNHDA, SQIVND (reference sequence). CDR3 amino acids: CASSARAGINEQYF. DNA for the CDR3: TGTGCCAGTAGTGCCCGGGCGGGTATCAACGAGCAGTACTTC.

This clone occurred a few times. The chain is built from TRBV11-2 and TRBJ2-1; D is unclear. The V end lost 3 bases, the J end lost 0 bases, and 9 bases lay between the germline ends. CDR1 and CDR2 (germline): SGHAT, FQNNGV. The CDR3 consists of 15 residues. The CDR3 here is CASSFVADSYNEQFF. CDR3 coding DNA: TGTGCCAGCAGCTTCGTGGCGGACTCCTACAATGAGCAGTTCTTC. Based on the CDR3 plus reference TRBV11-2 and TRBJ2-1, the full variable domain is EAGVAQSPRYKIIEKRQSVAFWCNPISGHATLYWYQQILGQGPKLLIQFQNNGVVDDSQLPKDRFSAERLKGVDSTLKIQPAKLEDSAVYLCASSFVADSYNEQFFGPGTRLTVL.

This clone was seen a few times. The chain has TRBV29-1 and TRBJ1-1; 8 nucleotides align to TRBD1. The J segment lost 3 bases and the V segment lost 5 bases, leaving 5 bases of the junction unmatched. Germline CDR1 is SQVTM and CDR2 is ANQGSEA. This CDR3 spans 13 amino acids. The CDR3 loop is CSVPGGGYTEAFF. In DNA, the CDR3 is TGCAGCGTTCCAGGGGGCGGGTACACTGAAGCTTTCTTT.

In this sample, this clone turned up a few times. This chain connects TRBV6-1 to TRBJ2-7; perhaps TRBD1 as D (5 bases). V dropped 7 bases and J dropped 7 bases, with 11 bases sitting between them. Germline V gives CDR1 MNHNS, CDR2 SASEGT. CDR3 length equals 11 residues. The CDR3 coding sequence is TGTGCCAGCAAGGACATCATTGAGCAGTACTTC. Translation gives CASKDIIEQYF.

This chain uses TRBV6-5 with TRBJ1-4, with no clear D. V lost 4 bases and J 5 bases, leaving 17 bases between the germline ends. This CDR3 spans 16 amino acids. Germline V gene lookup returns CDR1 MNHEY and CDR2 SVGAGI. The CDR3 protein is CASSSQMRRENEKLFF. The CDR3 DNA reads as TGTGCCAGCAGTTCGCAAATGAGACGGGAGAATGAAAAACTGTTTTTT.

The genes are TRBV28 and TRBJ2-5; tentatively, D is TRBD1 (5 bases). The V gene lost 6 bases and the J gene lost 4 bases, with 12 bases spanning the gap. The length of the CDR3 is 13 residues. CDR1 and CDR2 (germline): MDHEN, SYDVKM. The CDR3 coding sequence is TGTGCCAGCAGCACTGCCAGGGTAGAGACCCAGTACTTC. It specifies CASSTARVETQYF.

V gene TRBV19 combines with J gene TRBJ2-3; 9 bases fit TRBD1. The CDR3 totals 15 residues. Germline V lookup: CDR1 LNHDA, CDR2 SQIVND (reference sequence). V lost 4 bases, J lost 1 base, and 3 bases stayed unmatched. CDR3 coding DNA: TGTGCCAGTAGTACGCGGGACAGGGGCACAGATACGCAGTATTTT. It specifies CASSTRDRGTDTQYF.

A few counts support this clone. The rearrangement uses TRBV5-1 and TRBJ1-2; 7 positions match TRBD1. J lost 7 bases, V lost 4 bases, and 10 bases had no gene match. This CDR3 spans 14 amino acids. Germline V lookup: CDR1 SGHRS, CDR2 YFSETQ. This chain's CDR3 is CASSVDRDRRGYTF. CDR3 sequence (DNA): TGCGCCAGCAGCGTAGACAGGGACCGCCGTGGCTACACCTTC.

The chain recombines TRBV4-1 with TRBJ1-3; no clear D gene. Deletions cut 2 bases from V and 4 bases from J, with 9 bases between. The CDR3 runs to 14 residues. CDR1 is MGHRA, CDR2 YSYEKL, per germline. The CDR3 DNA sequence: TGCGCCAGCAGCCAACAGGCCTCGGGAAACACCATATATTTT. It specifies CASSQQASGNTIYF.

The chain recombines TRBV6-6 with TRBJ1-2; the match to TRBD1 covers 9 bases. CDR1 MNHNY and CDR2 SVGAGI come from the germline V gene (reference sequence). CDR3 size: 13 residues. V lost 4 bases and J lost 8; bases outside the gene matches: 5. The CDR3 DNA reads TGTGCCAGCAGTTTCGCGGACAGGGGAGGCTACACCTTC. It specifies CASSFADRGGYTF.

This clone was picked up a small number of times. This sequence joins TRBV5-1 and TRBJ2-3, with 12 positions matching TRBD2. The CDR3 is 19 amino acids. With 2 bases clipped from V and 0 bases from J, the junction kept 10 bases outside the gene matches. Germline CDR1 and CDR2: SGHRS and YFSETQ. The DNA for the CDR3 is TGCGCCAGCAGCTTTCGACTAGCGGGAGAGTGGATGAGCACAGATACGCAGTATTTT. It translates to CASSFRLAGEWMSTDTQYF.

Points on this clone: Other DNA sequences of this sample code for an identical CDR3. CDR3 bases: TGTGCCAGTAGTATAGATCGGAAACGGTGGACAGGTCCCTCCGGGAGCAATCAGCCCCAGCATTTT. Residues: CASSIDRKRWTGPSGSNQPQHF. V and J are TRBV19 and TRBJ1-5, with 7 nucleotides matching TRBD1. The V gene's germline CDR1 is LNHDA and CDR2 SQIVND (reference sequence). The CDR3 has 22 amino acids. V trimming: 0 bases; J trimming: 1 base; junction bases outside the gene matches: 21.

The rearrangement joins TRBV30 to TRBJ1-2; D gene ambiguous. This CDR3 contains 13 residues. Trimming shortened V by 1 base and J by 8 bases, and 14 bases separated the two germline ends. Germline-derived CDR1 and CDR2 are GTSNPN and SVGIG (reference sequence). In DNA form, the CDR3 reads TGTGCCTGGAGTGAGAGGTTGAGCCGGGGCTACACCTTC. Encoded protein: CAWSERLSRGYTF.

The chain carries TRBV9 and TRBJ2-2, with D maybe TRBD2 (6 bases). Germline V gives CDR1 SGDLS, CDR2 YYNGEE. V was pared by 5 bases and J by 4 bases, with 12 bases between. This CDR3 region has 14 residues. The chain's CDR3 is CASSPLATTGELFF. CDR3 coding DNA: TGTGCCAGCAGTCCGCTAGCGACCACCGGGGAGCTGTTTTTT.

The chain recombines TRBV2 with TRBJ2-1, with a weak D call TRBD2 (6 bases). Trimming took 1 base from V and 13 from J, leaving 17 bases between them. This CDR3 has 14 residues. CDR1 SNHLY and CDR2 FYNNEI come from the germline V gene. In DNA form, the CDR3 reads TGTGCCAGCAGTGAAGGGGGAGGCGGGGTCCCACAGTTCTTC. Protein sequence: CASSEGGGGVPQFF.

The CDR3 DNA follows: TGTGCCAGCAGCGTAGACGGGAGGGCCTACGAGCAGTACTTC. It translates to CASSVDGRAYEQYF. The rearrangement joins TRBV9 to TRBJ2-7; 8 positions agree with TRBD2. CDR3 length equals 14 residues. V lost 0 bases and J lost 2; bases outside the gene matches: 1. Germline CDR1 is SGDLS and CDR2 is YYNGEE.

The chain joins TRBV5-1 to TRBJ2-2, with 10 bases fitting TRBD1. The V gene's germline CDR1 is SGHRS and CDR2 YFSETQ. With 4 bases clipped from V and 2 bases from J, the junction kept 14 bases outside the gene matches. This CDR3 has 19 residues. Written as DNA, the CDR3 is TGCGCCAGCAGCGTACCACCACCGACAGGGGGCCATAACACCGGGGAGCTGTTTTTT. It specifies CASSVPPPTGGHNTGELFF. The variable domain in full, completed from reference TRBV5-1 and TRBJ2-2, reads KAGVTQTPRYLIKTRGQQVTLSCSPISGHRSVSWYQQTPGQGLQFLFEYFSETQRNKGNFPGRFSGRQFSNSRSEMNVSTLELGDSALYLCASSVPPPTGGHNTGELFFGEGSRLTVL.

This clone was seen a single time. The rearrangement joins TRBV4-1 to TRBJ1-1, with TRBD1 as a possible D gene (6 bases). Trimming removed 3 bases at V and 3 bases at J, with 14 bases between. The CDR3 totals 15 residues. The germline CDR1 and CDR2 sequences are MGHRA and YSYEKL. CDR3 sequence (DNA): TGCGCCAGCAGCCAGAGGGAACAGGGCTACACTGAAGCTTTCTTT. Protein sequence: CASSQREQGYTEAFF.

V usage is TRBV6-1 and J usage is TRBJ2-1; a weak D match, TRBD2 (6 bases). The CDR3 totals 13 residues. V shed 1 base and J shed 8 bases, with 9 bases lying between them. The germline gives CDR1 MNHNS, CDR2 SASEGT. Here the CDR3 reads CASSEGWGDEQFF. The CDR3 DNA sequence: TGTGCCAGCAGTGAAGGGTGGGGGGATGAGCAGTTCTTC.

This clone has only a few counts. This chain links TRBV6-1 with TRBJ1-5; D remains ambiguous. CDR3 size: 11 residues. Between the trimmed V and J ends, which lost 2 bases and 9 bases, there was a span of 5 bases. Germline CDR1 is MNHNS and CDR2 is SASEGT. The CDR3 DNA follows: TGTGCCAGCAGTGAACCGGGGCCCCAGCATTTT. Its translation is CASSEPGPQHF.

This chain joins TRBV7-3 and TRBJ2-1, with D possibly matching TRBD2 (5 bases). V gave up 3 bases and J gave up 5 bases, with 14 bases separating them. The CDR3 has 15 amino acids. CDR1 is SGHTA, CDR2 FQGTGA, per germline. CDR3 protein: CASSFTGKSHNEQFF. DNA for the CDR3: TGTGCCAGCAGCTTTACCGGGAAAAGCCACAATGAGCAGTTCTTC.

The CDR3 coding sequence is TGTGCCAGCAGCTACATCAGGGGGTTAGCCAAAAACATTCAGTACTTC. Protein: CASSYIRGLAKNIQYF. The V gene is TRBV7-2, the J gene TRBJ2-4; TRBD1 aligns across 7 bases. V lost 4 bases and J lost 0; bases outside the gene matches: 6. The CDR3 has 16 amino acids. Germline CDR1 reads SGHTA; CDR2 reads FQGNSA.

J is TRBJ1-1 and V is TRBV2, with a tentative D call TRBD1 (5 bases). Germline CDR1 is SNHLY and CDR2 is FYNNEI. Trimming took off 6 bases at V and 2 bases at J, with 13 bases between the two ends. The CDR3 contains 14 residues. DNA of the CDR3: TGTGCCAGCAGCAGGAGTGGGGCCAACACTGAAGCTTTCTTT. It encodes CASSRSGANTEAFF.